This T cell receptor beta chain was sequenced in a study of blood T cell repertoires in COVID-19. Across the whole study: The United States, Italy and Spain supplied acute and convalescent COVID-19 samples. Sources were T cells, B-cell-depleted T cells, or PBMCs; the material itself was cDNA or gDNA.

As processed by the authors: Amplification of reference gene primers was used by the study to estimate nucleated cell counts. Method: immunoSEQ multiplex PCR; TCRdb's copy keeps in-frame clones and lacks some. V, J and clone size are those of that table, while D and trimming were read from the DNA. This sample has 310,000 or so clones, with over 75% found just once. The CDR3 covers 19 residues. V was pared by 5 bases and J by 2 bases, with 28 bases between. Germline assignment: CDR1 MNHEY and CDR2 SMNVEV (reference sequence). This TCR was sampled from a man aged 50 to 60 with active or convalescent COVID-19. The sequencing input was peripheral blood. The gene calls are TRBV27 and TRBJ2-7; D is perhaps TRBD2 (7 bases). The CDR3 DNA sequence: TGTGCCAGCAGTCCTTATATACTCCTCGGGGAGGGGGGTACCTACGAGCAGTACTTC. Protein sequence: CASSPYILLGEGGTYEQYF.